This T cell receptor beta chain was identified in a study of long-term antiretroviral therapy in people with HIV. Findings of the study overall: Clones showing expansion before ART dominated the repertoire at all time points.

Every specimen provided about 0.95-11 million cryopreserved PBMC before DNA extraction took place. This CDR3 is 15 amino acids long. After removal of 6 bases from V and 4 bases from J, the junction contained 4 bases not matched to a gene. Germline CDR1 LNHDA, CDR2 SQIVND (reference sequence). Running of the v3.0 immunoSEQ assay took place at survey level. Produced via immunoSEQ multiplex PCR; TCRdb's table is partial and in-frame only. The sample yields 25,000 to 35,000 clones, more than 85% seen once. On this clone itself: Its antigen remains unknown.

This receptor was taken from a man over 45 with HIV. The sequenced sample was unsorted PBMCs, obtained 2 years after starting antiretroviral therapy. The chain recombines TRBV19 with TRBJ2-6; TRBD1 matches 9 bases. CDR3 amino acids: CASRSQGAGANVLTF. The DNA for the CDR3 is TGTGCCAGTAGGTCACAGGGGGCCGGGGCCAACGTCCTGACTTTC.